This section outlines one T cell receptor (beta chain) sequence together with its context. The data were obtained in a study of blood T cell repertoires in COVID-19. Background on the study: Italy, Spain and the United States were the sources of the convalescent and acute COVID-19 samples. T cells, B-cell-depleted T cells, or PBMCs provided the cDNA or gDNA that served as material.

Germline values: CDR1 SGHDT, CDR2 YYEEEE. The CDR3 sequence is 16 residues long. The V and J ends lost 4 bases and 6 bases, in that order; junction bases with no gene match: 10. How the authors handled the data: Reference gene primer amplification gave nucleated cell count estimates. Sequencing was performed with immunoSEQ multiplex PCR; in TCRdb, only in-frame clones are kept and a portion is missing. That table is the source of V, J and clone size, and D and trimming were worked out from the DNA. Here the sample spans tens of thousands of clones, about nine tenths being singletons. Source material: peripheral blood. The V gene is TRBV5-6, the J gene TRBJ2-1; 10 bases match TRBD2. This sequence originates from a man in his 70s with active or convalescent COVID-19. DNA for the CDR3: TGTGCCAGCAGCGCCTACCTAGCGGGGGTCCGCAATGAGCAGTTCTTC. It is translated as CASSAYLAGVRNEQFF.